The sequence of this T cell receptor beta chain was determined in a study of blood T cell repertoires in COVID-19. Study overall: Sites across the United States, Italy and Spain contributed samples from acute and convalescent COVID-19. PBMCs, B-cell-depleted T cells, or T cells provided the cDNA or gDNA that made up the material.

In the original workflow: Reference gene primer amplification gave estimated nucleated cell counts. Assay: immunoSEQ multiplex PCR; the TCRdb copy retains only in-frame clones and omits some. V, J and clone size reflect that table, while D and trimming were determined from the DNA. The table shows around 73,000 clones, with approximately 80% occurring only once. The CDR3 consists of 16 residues. V was trimmed by 0 bases and J by 1 base, leaving 12 bases between them. Germline V gives CDR1 MNHEY, CDR2 SVGAGI. The receptor was derived from an older woman with acute or convalescent COVID-19. This chain connects TRBV6-5 to TRBJ1-1; perhaps TRBD1 as D (6 bases). Sequencing input: peripheral blood. The CDR3 is CASSYSPQGPNTEAFF. In nucleotides, the CDR3 is TGTGCCAGCAGTTACTCCCCACAGGGCCCGAACACTGAAGCTTTCTTT.